This record covers a single T cell receptor (beta chain). Profiling relied on immunoSEQ multiplex PCR, and the TCRdb table lists in-frame clones only, not all of them. The profile shows 65,000 to 90,000 clones, roughly nine tenths of them singletons. The length of the CDR3 is 14 residues. CDR1 MNHNS and CDR2 SASEGT come from the germline V gene. Trimming left V 3 bases short and J 3 bases short, with 11 bases between. The sample is drawn from a study of T cell changes during pregnancy in multiple sclerosis. This specimen was peripheral blood, taken in the first trimester of pregnancy. This chain links TRBV6-1 with TRBJ1-2, with a possible D match to TRBD1 (6 bases). The TCR was taken from a female donor with multiple sclerosis, enrolled in a pregnancy study. In DNA form, the CDR3 reads TGTGCCAGCAGTGATTACAGGGCTGACTATGGCTACACCTTC. It translates to CASSDYRADYGYTF.